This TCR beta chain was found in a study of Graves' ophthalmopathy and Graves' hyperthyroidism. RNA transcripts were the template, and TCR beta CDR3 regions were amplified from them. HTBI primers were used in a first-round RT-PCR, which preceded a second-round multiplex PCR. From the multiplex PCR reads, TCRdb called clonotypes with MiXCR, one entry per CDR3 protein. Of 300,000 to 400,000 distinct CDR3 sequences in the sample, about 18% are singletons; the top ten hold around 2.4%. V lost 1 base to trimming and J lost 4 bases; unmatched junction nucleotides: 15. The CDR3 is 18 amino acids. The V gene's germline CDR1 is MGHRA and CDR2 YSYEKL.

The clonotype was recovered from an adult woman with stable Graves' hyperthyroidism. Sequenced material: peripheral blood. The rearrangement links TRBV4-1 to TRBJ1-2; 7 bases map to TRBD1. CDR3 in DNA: TGCGCCAGCAGCCAAGGCCGTACGGCAGGGGGGCGCAGCTATGGCTACACCTTC. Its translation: CASSQGRTAGGRSYGYTF.